Listed below are T cell receptor beta chains from one sample, sequenced in a study of OX40 agonist ivuxolimab in advanced cancers. Sequenced by immunoSEQ multiplex PCR; TCRdb stores in-frame clones only, minus some. The data hold tens of thousands of clones, with 82% observed a single time. This specimen consisted of CD4+ or CD8+ T cells sorted from blood, obtained in a trial of the OX40 agonist ivuxolimab. All receptors come from an adult with an advanced solid tumor such as melanoma, head and neck, liver or kidney cancer. CDR3s include the opening cysteine and the closing phenylalanine or tryptophan. D genes are given only for firm matches. Expanded clones get a size class; other rows say once, few or many, or leave the size out.

>TRBV5-8|TRBJ1-6|-|-
CASSHMKSPLHF
TGTGCCAGCAGCCACATGAAATCACCCCTCCACTTT
>TRBV7-9|TRBJ1-1|-|-
CASTGPANTEAFF
TGTGCCAGCACCGGCCCGGCGAACACTGAAGCTTTCTTT
>TRBV7-9|TRBJ1-1|-|-
CASSPVSTGRVNTEAFF
TGTGCCAGCAGCCCAGTATCCACAGGGCGGGTGAACACTGAAGCTTTCTTT
>TRBV7-6|TRBJ2-5|-|-
CASSLRVAAQETQYF
TGTGCCAGCAGCTTAAGAGTGGCAGCCCAAGAGACCCAGTACTTC
>TRBV28|TRBJ1-2|-|few
CASRPGEQYGYTF
TGTGCCAGCAGACCGGGGGAACAATATGGCTACACCTTC
>TRBV27|TRBJ2-1|-|-
CASSSLNEQFF
TGTGCCAGCAGTTCCCTCAATGAGCAGTTCTTC
>TRBV7-9|TRBJ1-1|-|-
CASRQRGNTEAFF
TGTGCCAGCAGACAGAGGGGGAACACTGAAGCTTTCTTT
>TRBV28|TRBJ1-5|-|-
CASSLEEVSNQPQHF
TGTGCCAGCAGTTTAGAGGAGGTTAGCAATCAGCCCCAGCATTTT
>TRBV7-2|TRBJ2-3|-|-
CASSLSGSSTDTQYF
TGTGCCAGCAGCTTAAGCGGTTCTAGCACAGATACGCAGTATTTT
>TRBV20-1|TRBJ1-2|-|few
CSATVYGYTF
TGCAGTGCTACAGTCTATGGCTACACCTTC
>TRBV6-1|TRBJ2-1|TRBD2|few
CASRVGAGSNNEQFF
TGTGCCAGCCGGGTGGGAGCGGGGAGTAACAATGAGCAGTTCTTC
>TRBV19|TRBJ2-6|-|-
CASSIVGAGSGANVLTF
TGTGCCAGTAGTATAGTAGGGGCGGGGTCTGGGGCCAACGTCCTGACTTTC
>TRBV5-8|TRBJ2-7|-|-
CASSAPWPGLNWEQYF
TGTGCCAGCAGCGCTCCCTGGCCGGGACTGAACTGGGAGCAGTACTTC
>TRBV28|TRBJ1-2|TRBD1|-
CASSLTGRESYGYTF
TGTGCCAGCAGTTTGACAGGGAGGGAGAGCTATGGCTACACCTTC
>TRBV9|TRBJ1-3|-|-
CASSPTFGAYSGNTIYF
TGTGCCAGCAGCCCGACATTTGGGGCTTACTCTGGAAACACCATATATTTT
>TRBV10-3|TRBJ2-6|-|-
CATRVGGANVLTF
TGTGCCACTAGGGTAGGTGGGGCCAACGTCCTGACTTTC
>TRBV11-3|TRBJ1-1|-|-
CASSLEGGDEAFF
TGTGCCAGCAGCTTAGAAGGAGGGGATGAAGCTTTCTTT
>TRBV5-1|TRBJ2-2|TRBD1|few
CASSSLDRGGWSGELFF
TGCGCCAGCAGCTCCCTGGACAGGGGAGGATGGTCCGGGGAGCTGTTTTTT
>TRBV5-1|TRBJ1-4|-|-
CASSLGQGREKLFF
TGCGCCAGCAGCTTGGGTCAGGGTAGGGAAAAACTGTTTTTT
>TRBV28|TRBJ1-1|TRBD1|-
CASSLLGQGPTEAFF
TGTGCCAGCAGTTTATTGGGACAGGGTCCCACTGAAGCTTTCTTT
>TRBV6-6|TRBJ1-1|-|once
CASSVGFSEAFF
TGTGCCAGCAGCGTGGGGTTCTCTGAAGCTTTCTTT
>TRBV9|TRBJ1-1|-|-
CASSVRGGNTEAFF
TGTGCCAGCAGCGTTCGGGGAGGAAACACTGAAGCTTTCTTT
>TRBV4-1|TRBJ2-3|-|-
CASSQDPPDTSTDTQYF
TGCGCCAGCAGCCAAGATCCCCCGGACACTAGCACAGATACGCAGTATTTT
>TRBV27|TRBJ1-1|-|-
CASSLSIRGNTEAFF
TGTGCCAGCAGTTTATCAATACGGGGGAACACTGAAGCTTTCTTT
>TRBV7-2|TRBJ1-2|-|-
CASSSAWGSRYGYTF
TGTGCCAGCAGCTCCGCTTGGGGCTCCCGCTATGGCTACACCTTC
>TRBV14|TRBJ2-5|TRBD2|-
CASSQERLAGPQETQYF
TGTGCCAGCAGCCAAGAGCGGCTAGCGGGGCCCCAAGAGACCCAGTACTTC
>TRBV2|TRBJ1-3|-|-
CASSLQRPSSGNTIYF
TGTGCCAGCTCATTACAGAGACCTTCCTCTGGAAACACCATATATTTT
>TRBV28|TRBJ1-3|-|few
CAHTEAASGNTIYF
TGTGCGCACACTGAGGCGGCCTCTGGAAACACCATATATTTT
>TRBV29-1|TRBJ1-2|-|few
CSVEDRAHYGYTF
TGCAGCGTTGAAGACCGGGCCCACTATGGCTACACCTTC
>TRBV27|TRBJ2-3|TRBD2|-
CASSFGGGRADTQYF
TGTGCCAGCAGTTTTGGGGGAGGGCGGGCAGATACGCAGTATTTT
>TRBV28|TRBJ1-5|-|few
CASSIGQNQPQHF
TGTGCCAGCAGTATAGGACAGAATCAGCCCCAGCATTTT
>TRBV7-3|TRBJ2-3|-|once
CASSFGGTDTQYF
TGTGCCAGCAGCTTCGGGGGCACAGATACGCAGTATTTT
>TRBV28|TRBJ1-5|TRBD1|-
CAGRTGNNQPQHF
TGTGCCGGGCGGACAGGGAACAATCAGCCCCAGCATTTT
>TRBV7-9|TRBJ1-1|-|-
CASSLQGGNTEAFF
TGTGCCAGCAGCTTACAGGGAGGGAACACTGAAGCTTTCTTT